A selection of T cell receptor beta chains follows, all from one sample in a study of blood T cell repertoires in COVID-19. Only in-frame clones appear in the TCRdb table, and some are missing; sequencing was by immunoSEQ multiplex PCR. Here the sample spans tens of thousands of clones, 85% being singletons. Sequencing used peripheral blood. The receptors here all came from a human donor in a cohort sampled during active COVID-19. CDR3s include the opening cysteine and the closing phenylalanine or tryptophan. The D gene is left open where the match is weak. The size entry is marked missing in some rows and otherwise reads once, few, many or a size class.

V gene	clone size	J gene	D gene	CDR3 protein	CDR3 DNA
TRBV5-1	.	TRBJ1-1	TRBD1	CASYYRDRVTEAFF	TGCGCCAGCTACTACCGGGACAGGGTCACTGAAGCTTTCTTT
TRBV7-8	once	TRBJ1-1	.	CASSPPARTEAFF	TGTGCCAGCAGCCCCCCTGCGAGGACTGAAGCTTTCTTT
TRBV27	.	TRBJ2-3	TRBD2	CASSLLAGGRSTDTQYF	TGTGCCAGCAGTTTGCTAGCGGGGGGGCGGTCCACAGATACGCAGTATTTT
TRBV27	.	TRBJ2-7	TRBD1	CASSFGTGKAEQYF	TGTGCCAGCAGTTTCGGGACAGGAAAAGCCGAGCAGTACTTC
TRBV11-2	.	TRBJ1-5	TRBD1	CASSQTGFSNQPQHF	TGTGCCAGCAGCCAGACAGGGTTCAGCAATCAGCCCCAGCATTTT
TRBV5-1	.	TRBJ2-2	TRBD2	CASSLAGGLDTGELFF	TGCGCCAGCAGCTTGGCGGGGGGGCTTGACACCGGGGAGCTGTTTTTT
TRBV7-9	.	TRBJ2-1	.	CASSAVEIAFYNEQFF	TGTGCCAGCAGCGCCGTCGAGATAGCGTTCTACAATGAGCAGTTCTTC
TRBV5-1	.	TRBJ1-2	.	CASSLVEFGSGGESGYTF	TGCGCCAGCAGCTTGGTAGAGTTCGGGAGCGGGGGCGAGAGTGGCTACACCTTC
TRBV12-5	.	TRBJ2-3	TRBD2	CASGLASGGADTDTQYF	TGTGCTAGTGGTTTGGCTAGCGGGGGGGCCGACACAGATACGCAGTATTTT
TRBV7-2	few	TRBJ2-7	.	CASSLSQGGPYEQYF	TGTGCCAGCAGCTTATCCCAGGGGGGCCCCTACGAGCAGTACTTC
TRBV4-1	.	TRBJ1-5	.	CASSQVGSLQPQHF	TGCGCCAGCAGCCAAGTGGGCAGCCTTCAGCCCCAGCATTTT
TRBV6-5	once	TRBJ2-7	.	CASTLRGELRGQYF	TGTGCCAGCACCCTAAGGGGCGAGCTAAGGGGGCAGTACTTC
TRBV7-2	.	TRBJ2-5	TRBD1	CASSPGTGGSIQYF	TGTGCCAGCAGCCCTGGGACAGGGGGCAGTATCCAGTACTTC
TRBV9	.	TRBJ2-1	TRBD2	CASSFRTRPQDEQFF	TGTGCCAGCAGCTTCCGGACTAGGCCACAGGATGAGCAGTTCTTC
TRBV30	.	TRBJ1-1	.	CAWSVRRGVNTEAFF	TGTGCCTGGAGTGTACGGCGGGGGGTGAACACTGAAGCTTTCTTT
TRBV5-6	few	TRBJ1-6	.	CASSSRTDSFYDSPLHF	TGTGCCAGCAGCTCCAGGACAGACTCTTTCTATGATTCACCCCTCCACTTT
TRBV4-3	.	TRBJ2-1	TRBD1	CASSQDRQGSYNEQFF	TGCGCCAGCAGCCAAGACCGACAGGGGTCCTACAATGAGCAGTTCTTC
TRBV6-2/TRBV6-3	.	TRBJ2-7	TRBD2	CASSPGLTYEQYF	TGTGCCAGCAGCCCGGGACTAACCTACGAGCAGTACTTC
TRBV2	.	TRBJ2-7	TRBD1	CAIHRGNEQYF	TGTGCCATCCACAGGGGCAACGAGCAGTACTTC
TRBV3-1/TRBV3-2	.	TRBJ2-5	TRBD2	CASSQGGGPQYF	TGTGCCAGCAGCCAGGGCGGGGGTCCCCAGTACTTC
TRBV6-6	.	TRBJ1-2	.	CASSRDIGYTF	TGTGCCAGCAGCAGGGACATTGGCTACACCTTC
TRBV19	.	TRBJ1-2	.	CASSIGRELRANYGYTF	TGTGCCAGTAGTATCGGACGGGAACTAAGAGCTAACTATGGCTACACCTTC
TRBV30	.	TRBJ1-2	TRBD1	CAWTETGSANYGYTF	TGTGCCTGGACCGAGACAGGGTCAGCTAACTATGGCTACACCTTC
TRBV2	.	TRBJ1-1	TRBD1	CASSEQGANTEAFF	TGTGCCAGCAGTGAACAGGGGGCGAACACTGAAGCTTTCTTT
TRBV7-8	.	TRBJ2-5	TRBD1	CASSTRTGLIKETQYF	TGTGCCAGCAGCACCCGGACAGGGCTTATCAAAGAGACCCAGTACTTC
TRBV18	.	TRBJ2-7	.	CASSPNRAEQYF	TGTGCCAGCTCACCCAACAGGGCCGAGCAGTACTTC
TRBV9	few	TRBJ2-7	TRBD2	CASSAGTSGFYEQYF	TGTGCCAGCAGCGCCGGGACTAGCGGTTTCTACGAGCAGTACTTC
TRBV7-2	once	TRBJ2-3	TRBD2	CASSWGLAVSDTQYF	TGTGCCAGCAGCTGGGGACTAGCGGTATCAGATACGCAGTATTTT
TRBV6-2/TRBV6-3	.	TRBJ2-7	.	CASSLRENHEQYF	TGTGCCAGCAGCTTACGGGAAAACCACGAGCAGTACTTC
TRBV7-3	.	TRBJ2-5	.	CASSSSSELQETQYF	TGTGCCAGCAGCTCAAGTTCCGAACTTCAAGAGACCCAGTACTTC
TRBV19	.	TRBJ2-5	.	CASSSRYRGEETQYF	TGTGCCAGTAGTAGCCGGTATCGGGGTGAAGAGACCCAGTACTTC
TRBV6-6	.	TRBJ2-5	.	CASSYEGEETQYF	TGTGCCAGCAGTTATGAGGGGGAGGAGACCCAGTACTTC
TRBV13	.	TRBJ2-1	TRBD2	CASSLAGLAGEDNEQFF	TGTGCCAGCAGCTTAGCGGGACTAGCGGGGGAAGACAATGAGCAGTTCTTC
TRBV6-5	.	TRBJ1-2	TRBD1	CASSSHRTGVGYTF	TGTGCCAGCAGCTCCCATCGGACAGGGGTTGGCTACACCTTC
TRBV30	.	TRBJ1-6	TRBD1	CAWRTDRGGSPLHF	TGTGCCTGGAGAACCGACAGGGGCGGTTCACCCCTCCACTTT
TRBV5-1	.	TRBJ1-3	TRBD1	CASSLTTGASGNTIYF	TGCGCCAGCAGCTTAACCACAGGGGCCTCCGGAAACACCATATATTTT
TRBV4-3	.	TRBJ1-1	.	CASSPRRTENTEAFF	TGCGCCAGCAGCCCCCGCCGGACAGAGAACACTGAAGCTTTCTTT
TRBV27	.	TRBJ2-6	TRBD1	CASGPGQRSGANVLTF	TGTGCCAGCGGTCCGGGACAGAGATCTGGGGCCAACGTCCTGACTTTC
TRBV7-3	.	TRBJ2-3	TRBD2	CASSHSGGWTDTQYF	TGTGCCAGCAGCCACAGCGGGGGGTGGACAGATACGCAGTATTTT
TRBV2	.	TRBJ1-6	.	CASSEQGRGLYNSPLHF	TGTGCCAGCTCCGAGCAAGGAAGGGGGTTGTATAATTCACCCCTCCACTTT
TRBV4-3	.	TRBJ2-7	.	CASSQEWGEGYEQYF	TGCGCCAGCAGCCAAGAATGGGGAGAGGGCTACGAGCAGTACTTC
TRBV28	.	TRBJ2-3	TRBD2	CASSSPSGGAYITDTQYF	TGTGCCAGCAGTTCCCCCAGCGGGGGCGCCTACATCACAGATACGCAGTATTTT
TRBV11-2	.	TRBJ1-4	TRBD1	CASSLGDRDNEKLFF	TGTGCCAGCAGCTTGGGGGACAGGGACAATGAAAAACTGTTTTTT
TRBV7-3	.	TRBJ2-2	.	CASSPQSTGELFF	TGTGCCAGCAGCCCCCAGTCCACCGGGGAGCTGTTTTTT
TRBV7-2	few	TRBJ1-6	.	CASSSGVNNSPLHF	TGTGCCAGCAGCTCGGGAGTTAATAATTCACCCCTCCACTTT